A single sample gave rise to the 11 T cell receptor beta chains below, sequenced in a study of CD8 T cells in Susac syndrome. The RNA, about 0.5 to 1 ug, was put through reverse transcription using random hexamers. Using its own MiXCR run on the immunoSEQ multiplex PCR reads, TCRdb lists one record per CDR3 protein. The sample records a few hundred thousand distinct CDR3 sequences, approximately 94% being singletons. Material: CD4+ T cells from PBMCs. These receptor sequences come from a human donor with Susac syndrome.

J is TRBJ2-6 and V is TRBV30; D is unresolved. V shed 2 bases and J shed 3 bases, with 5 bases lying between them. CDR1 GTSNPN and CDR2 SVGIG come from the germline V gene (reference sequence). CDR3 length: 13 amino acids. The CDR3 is CAWSPFGANVLTF. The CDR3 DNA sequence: TGTGCCTGGAGTCCCTTTGGGGCCAACGTCCTGACTTTC.

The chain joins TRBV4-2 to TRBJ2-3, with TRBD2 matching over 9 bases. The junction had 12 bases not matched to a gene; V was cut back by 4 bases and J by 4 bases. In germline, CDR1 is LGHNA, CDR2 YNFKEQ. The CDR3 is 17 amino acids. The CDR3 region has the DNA TGTGCCAGCAGCCCCCGCGGGATAGCGGGGGAGTCAGATACGCAGTATTTT. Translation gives CASSPRGIAGESDTQYF.

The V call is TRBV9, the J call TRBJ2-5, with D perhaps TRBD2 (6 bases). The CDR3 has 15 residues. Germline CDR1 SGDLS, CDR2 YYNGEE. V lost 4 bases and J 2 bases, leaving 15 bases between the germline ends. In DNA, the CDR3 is TGTGCCAGCAGCATCCCTTCTGGGGGGCAAGAGACCCAGTACTTC. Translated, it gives CASSIPSGGQETQYF.

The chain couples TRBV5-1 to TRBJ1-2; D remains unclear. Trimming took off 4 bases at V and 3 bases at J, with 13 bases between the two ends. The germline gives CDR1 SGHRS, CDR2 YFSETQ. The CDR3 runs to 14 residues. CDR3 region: CASSQSTADYGYTF. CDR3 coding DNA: TGCGCCAGCAGCCAGTCAACCGCAGACTATGGCTACACCTTC. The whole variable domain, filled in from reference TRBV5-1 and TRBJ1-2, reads KAGVTQTPRYLIKTRGQQVTLSCSPISGHRSVSWYQQTPGQGLQFLFEYFSETQRNKGNFPGRFSGRQFSNSRSEMNVSTLELGDSALYLCASSQSTADYGYTFGSGTRLTVV.

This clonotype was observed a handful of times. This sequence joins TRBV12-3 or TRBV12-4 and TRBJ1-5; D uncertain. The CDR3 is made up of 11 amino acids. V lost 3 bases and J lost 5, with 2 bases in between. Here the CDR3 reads CASSFHQPQHF. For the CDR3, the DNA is TGTGCCAGCAGTTTTCATCAGCCCCAGCATTTT.

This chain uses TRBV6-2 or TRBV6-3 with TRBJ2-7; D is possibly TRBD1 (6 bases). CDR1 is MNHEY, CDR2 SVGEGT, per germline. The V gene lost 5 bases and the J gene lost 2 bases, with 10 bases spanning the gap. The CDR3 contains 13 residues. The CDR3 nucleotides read TGTGCCAGCAGTAAGGGACAAACCTACGAGCAGTACTTC. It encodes CASSKGQTYEQYF.

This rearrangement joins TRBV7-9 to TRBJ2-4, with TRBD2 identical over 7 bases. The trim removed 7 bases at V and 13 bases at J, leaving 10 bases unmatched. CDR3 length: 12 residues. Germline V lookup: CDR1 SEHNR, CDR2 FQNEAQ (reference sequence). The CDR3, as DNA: TGTGCCAGCACCTCCGGACTAGTCGCCCAGTACTTC. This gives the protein CASTSGLVAQYF. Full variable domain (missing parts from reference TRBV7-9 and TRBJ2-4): DTGVSQNPRHKITKRGQNVTFRCDPISEHNRLYWYRQTLGQGPEFLTYFQNEAQLEKSRLLSDRFSAERPKGSFSTLEIQRTEQGDSAMYLCASTSGLVAQYFGAGTRLSVL.

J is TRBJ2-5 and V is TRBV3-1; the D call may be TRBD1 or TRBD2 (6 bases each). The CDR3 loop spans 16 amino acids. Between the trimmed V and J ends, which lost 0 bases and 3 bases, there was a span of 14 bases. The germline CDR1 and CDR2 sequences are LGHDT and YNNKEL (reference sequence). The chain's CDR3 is CASSQDRGTQEETQYF. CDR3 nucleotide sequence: TGTGCCAGCAGCCAAGATAGGGGGACTCAAGAAGAGACCCAGTACTTC.

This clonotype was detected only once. In DNA form, the CDR3 reads TGCGCCAGCAGCCAAGAGAGGGGGCTTGAAGCTTTCTTT. It specifies CASSQERGLEAFF. The gene calls are TRBV4-3 and TRBJ1-1; 7 nucleotides agree with TRBD1. Unmatched junction bases numbered 2, after V lost 0 bases and J lost 7 bases. There are 13 residues in the CDR3. Germline V gene lookup returns CDR1 LGHNA and CDR2 YSLEER.

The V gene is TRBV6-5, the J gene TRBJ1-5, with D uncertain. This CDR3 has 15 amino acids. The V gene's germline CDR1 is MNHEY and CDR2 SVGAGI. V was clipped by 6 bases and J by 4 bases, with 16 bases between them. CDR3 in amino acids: CASSSDREPNQPQHF. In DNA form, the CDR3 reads TGTGCCAGCAGCTCCGACCGGGAACCAAATCAGCCCCAGCATTTT.

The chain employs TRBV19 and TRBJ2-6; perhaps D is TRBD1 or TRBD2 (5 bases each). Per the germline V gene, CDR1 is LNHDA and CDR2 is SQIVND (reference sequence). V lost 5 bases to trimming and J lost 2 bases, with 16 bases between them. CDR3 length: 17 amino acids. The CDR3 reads CASSEGRIEPGANVLTF. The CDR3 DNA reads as TGTGCCAGTAGTGAGGGGCGGATCGAGCCTGGGGCCAACGTCCTGACTTTC.